These 19 T cell receptor beta chains originate from one sample sequenced in a study of CD8+ T cells in alopecia areata. Isolated RNA was reverse transcribed into cDNA used as the sequencing template. Generated by immunoSEQ multiplex PCR, the TCRdb table keeps only in-frame clones and is missing some. The table includes 150,000 or so clones, 85% to 90% detected once. The sequences come from CD8+ T cells sorted from blood, collected at week 0. Receptor source: a human donor with alopecia areata.

The chain couples TRBV7-9 to TRBJ2-3; 9 bases align to TRBD1. The germline gives CDR1 SEHNR, CDR2 FQNEAQ (reference sequence). The CDR3 is made up of 14 amino acids. V lost 6 bases, J lost 2 bases, and 3 bases stayed unmatched. The CDR3 DNA reads TGTGCCAGCAGACGGACAGGGGACACAGATACGCAGTATTTT. It codes for CASRRTGDTDTQYF.

V usage is TRBV7-2 and J usage is TRBJ2-7; 10 positions agree with TRBD2. The trim removed 1 base at V and 0 bases at J, leaving 3 bases unmatched. Germline V gene sequence: CDR1 SGHTA, CDR2 FQGNSA. The CDR3 spans 16 residues. Here the CDR3 DNA reads TGTGCCAGCAGCTTAGTGTCTAGCGGGAGCTCCTACGAGCAGTACTTC. It yields the protein CASSLVSSGSSYEQYF.

The chain combines TRBV11-2 with TRBJ2-1; D gene uncertain. The CDR3 loop spans 13 amino acids. Trimming removed 7 bases from V and 6 bases from J, with 13 bases in between. The V gene's germline CDR1 is SGHAT and CDR2 FQNNGV. The CDR3 is CASTLEPFNEQFF. The CDR3 DNA is TGTGCCAGCACCCTGGAGCCCTTCAATGAGCAGTTCTTC.

The chain couples TRBV6-8 to TRBJ2-7; TRBD1 aligns across 7 bases. Germline V gives CDR1 MNHGY, CDR2 SAAAGT. There are 14 residues in the CDR3. V shed 7 bases and J 5 bases; nucleotides not matched to a gene: 11. The CDR3 DNA is TGTGCCAGCATTCTGCTCCGCAGGGGGAACGAGCAGTACTTC. This sequence encodes CASILLRRGNEQYF.

This clone was seen once. The identical CDR3 is also encoded by other nucleotide sequences in the sample. V usage is TRBV30 and J usage is TRBJ2-7; the match to TRBD1 covers 9 bases. CDR3 size: 14 residues. Germline CDR1 GTSNPN, CDR2 SVGIG (reference sequence). The ends lost 0 bases at V and 2 bases at J; junction bases unmatched: 2. The DNA of the CDR3 is TGTGCCTGGAGTGTGGGACAGGGAACCTACGAGCAGTACTTC. This encodes CAWSVGQGTYEQYF.

The rearrangement joins TRBV29-1 to TRBJ2-7, with 7 bases aligning to TRBD1. The trim removed 0 bases at V and 2 bases at J, leaving 7 bases unmatched. Looked up from germline, CDR1 is SQVTM and CDR2 is ANQGSEA. This CDR3 contains 15 residues. The CDR3 coding sequence is TGCAGCGTTGAAGAGCCAGGGGGATTCCCCTACGAGCAGTACTTC. It encodes CSVEEPGGFPYEQYF.

V usage is TRBV5-6 and J usage is TRBJ2-7; D is undetermined. The V gene's germline CDR1 is SGHDT and CDR2 YYEEEE. The germline V and J ends were trimmed by 1 base and 2 bases, with 10 bases remaining between them. CDR3 length: 14 residues. The DNA for the CDR3 is TGTGCCAGCAGCTTGATTCCGGGCCCCTACGAGCAGTACTTC. The encoded protein is CASSLIPGPYEQYF.

The genes are TRBV2 and TRBJ1-2; possible D gene TRBD1, 5 bases. Germline loops: CDR1 SNHLY, CDR2 FYNNEI. The CDR3 loop spans 14 amino acids. Trimming pared 11 bases from V and 0 bases from J, leaving 16 bases between. CDR3 DNA sequence: TGTGCCTCCGCCACAGGTTACGCTAACTATGGCTACACCTTC. It codes for CASATGYANYGYTF.

The rearrangement joins TRBV5-1 to TRBJ2-7; TRBD1 agrees at 7 bases. V trimming: 0 bases; J trimming: 7 bases; junction bases outside the gene matches: 10. This CDR3 has 15 amino acids. Germline V gene lookup returns CDR1 SGHRS and CDR2 YFSETQ. This chain's CDR3 is CASSLVGDSTLEQYF. The CDR3 DNA follows: TGCGCCAGCAGCTTGGTGGGGGACAGTACCTTGGAGCAGTACTTC.

The gene calls are TRBV4-1 and TRBJ2-1, with D uncertain. This CDR3 comprises 13 residues. Trimming stripped 3 bases from V and 8 bases from J, with 11 bases between. Germline V CDR1 and CDR2: MGHRA, YSYEKL. The CDR3 coding sequence is TGCGCCAGCAGCCACTACTTGGGGTATGAGCAGTTCTTC. Amino acids: CASSHYLGYEQFF.

The chain links TRBV2 to TRBJ2-7, with a weak D call TRBD1 (6 bases). Germline V lookup: CDR1 SNHLY, CDR2 FYNNEI. This CDR3 is 14 amino acids long. Trimming took 3 bases from V and 1 from J, leaving 10 bases between them. CDR3 nucleotides: TGTGCCAGCAGTGAGACAGGAACTTCCTACGAGCAGTACTTC. Protein: CASSETGTSYEQYF.

CDR3 amino acids: CASSLALGSGSLHEQYF. In DNA, the CDR3 is TGTGCCAGCAGCTTAGCGTTGGGTAGCGGGAGTTTACACGAGCAGTACTTC. This chain uses TRBV7-9 with TRBJ2-7, with TRBD2 matching over 9 bases. In germline, CDR1 is SEHNR, CDR2 FQNEAQ (reference sequence). This CDR3 is built from 17 residues. V lost 0 bases, J lost 5 bases, and 11 bases stayed unmatched.

This clone was counted once. The V and J genes are TRBV5-4 and TRBJ2-7; no clear D. The CDR3 has 11 amino acids. The germline V gene encodes CDR1 SGHNT and CDR2 YYREEE (reference sequence). Trimming removed 0 bases at V and 5 bases at J, with 3 bases between. CDR3 sequence (DNA): TGTGCCAGCAGCTTGGCAGACGAGCAGTACTTC. This encodes CASSLADEQYF.

There are a few counts of this clone. V is TRBV5-1 and J is TRBJ2-2, with D possibly matching TRBD1 (6 bases). The V gene lost 2 bases and the J gene lost 4 bases, with 6 bases spanning the gap. Germline V gives CDR1 SGHRS, CDR2 YFSETQ. This CDR3 contains 13 residues. Here the CDR3 reads CASSLQGTGELFF. CDR3 sequence (DNA): TGCGCCAGCAGCTTACAGGGCACCGGGGAGCTGTTTTTT.

This clone has only a few counts. The rearrangement links TRBV5-6 to TRBJ2-1; D ambiguous. Trimming left V 0 bases short and J 3 bases short, with 10 bases between. The CDR3 length is 15 residues. Per germline, CDR1 SGHDT and CDR2 YYEEEE. The CDR3 protein is CASSLARLFYNEQFF. The CDR3 DNA sequence: TGTGCCAGCAGCTTGGCCAGATTATTCTACAATGAGCAGTTCTTC.

This chain joins TRBV7-9 and TRBJ2-7; D might be TRBD1 (6 bases). Between the trimmed V and J ends, which lost 4 bases and 6 bases, there was a span of 13 bases. CDR1 is SEHNR, CDR2 FQNEAQ, per germline (reference sequence). This CDR3 is built from 13 residues. CDR3 residues: CASSYPGEGEQYF. The CDR3 DNA is TGTGCCAGCAGCTATCCAGGGGAAGGCGAGCAGTACTTC.

This clone was observed a handful of times. The V and J genes are TRBV7-9 and TRBJ2-1; the match to TRBD1 covers 8 bases. CDR1 is SEHNR, CDR2 FQNEAQ, per germline (reference sequence). The CDR3 has 17 residues. V shed 4 bases, J shed 5 bases, and the junction held 13 bases outside the gene matches. CDR3 in DNA: TGTGCCAGCAGCTCAACACGGACAGGGTTACTCCACAATGAGCAGTTCTTC. Its translation is CASSSTRTGLLHNEQFF.

The V and J genes are TRBV27 and TRBJ2-2, with D possibly called TRBD1 or TRBD2 (6 bases each). Trimming took 6 bases from V and 6 from J, leaving 11 bases between them. The CDR3 is made up of 13 amino acids. CDR1 MNHEY and CDR2 SMNVEV come from the germline V gene (reference sequence). The CDR3 is CASSIRGAGELFF. The DNA of the CDR3 is TGTGCCAGCAGCATTAGGGGGGCCGGGGAGCTGTTTTTT.

The V gene is TRBV4-1, the J gene TRBJ1-4, with 7 bases that match TRBD1. The CDR3 is 15 residues long. The V gene's germline CDR1 is MGHRA and CDR2 YSYEKL. V lost 3 bases, J lost 7 bases, and 8 bases stayed unmatched. The chain's CDR3 is CASSQRQGGGEKLFF. The DNA for the CDR3 is TGCGCCAGCAGCCAGAGACAGGGCGGAGGTGAAAAACTGTTTTTT.